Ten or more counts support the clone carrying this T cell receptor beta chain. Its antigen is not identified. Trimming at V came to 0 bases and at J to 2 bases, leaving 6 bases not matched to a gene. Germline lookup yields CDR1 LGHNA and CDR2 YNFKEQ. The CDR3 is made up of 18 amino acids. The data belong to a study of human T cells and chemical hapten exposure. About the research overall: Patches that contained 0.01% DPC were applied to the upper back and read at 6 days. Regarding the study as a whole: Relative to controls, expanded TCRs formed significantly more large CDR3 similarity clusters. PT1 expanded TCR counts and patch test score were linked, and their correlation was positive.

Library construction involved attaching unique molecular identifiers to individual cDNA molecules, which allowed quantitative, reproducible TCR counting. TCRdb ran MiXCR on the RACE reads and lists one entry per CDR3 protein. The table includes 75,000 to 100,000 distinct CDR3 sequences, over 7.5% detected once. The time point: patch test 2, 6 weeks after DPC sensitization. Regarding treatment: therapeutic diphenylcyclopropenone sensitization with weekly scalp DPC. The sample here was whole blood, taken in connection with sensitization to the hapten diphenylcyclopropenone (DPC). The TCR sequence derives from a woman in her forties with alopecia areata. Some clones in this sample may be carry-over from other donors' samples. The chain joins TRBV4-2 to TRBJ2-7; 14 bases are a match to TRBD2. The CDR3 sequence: CASSQETSGRGTTYEQYF. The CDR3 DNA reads TGTGCCAGCAGCCAAGAGACTAGCGGGAGGGGTACGACCTACGAGCAGTACTTC.